Below are 27 T cell receptor beta chains sequenced from a single sample in a study of T cell repertoires in cytomegalovirus infection. TCRdb used MiXCR to reprocess the reads, holding one entry per CDR3 protein. The sample has a few hundred thousand distinct CDR3 sequences, 33% seen once. What these receptors recognize is not known. This sample comprised cultured PBMCs, obtained from culture after CMV antigen stimulation. All receptors come from a human donor in good health (CMV status not recorded). Some clones in this sample may be carry-over from other donors' samples.

The V and J genes are TRBV19 and TRBJ2-1; TRBD1 or TRBD2 may be the D gene (5 bases each). V was shortened by 3 bases and J by 6 bases, with 18 bases between the two germline ends. Looked up from germline, CDR1 is LNHDA and CDR2 is SQIVND (reference sequence). The CDR3 runs to 16 residues. Written as DNA, the CDR3 is TGTGCCAGTAGTATTGGGGACGCGGTTGCACCCAATGAGCAGTTCTTC. It codes for CASSIGDAVAPNEQFF.

A few counts support this clonotype. In DNA, the CDR3 is TGTGCCAGCAGCCCCCCTCGGCGCACTGAAGCTTTCTTT. Protein: CASSPPRRTEAFF. The V call is TRBV2, the J call TRBJ1-1; no reliable D call. CDR3 length: 13 residues. V dropped 6 bases and J dropped 4 bases, with 12 bases sitting between them. Germline-derived CDR1 and CDR2 are SNHLY and FYNNEI.

There are many counts of this clonotype. The J gene is TRBJ1-1, the V gene TRBV7-2, with D possibly matching TRBD1 (6 bases). With 2 bases removed from V and 0 bases from J, the gap between germline ends came to 10 bases. This CDR3 region has 15 residues. The germline V gene has CDR1 SGHTA and CDR2 FQGNSA. The chain's CDR3 is CASSLRQGLNTEAFF. CDR3 bases: TGTGCCAGCAGCTTAAGGCAGGGGCTGAACACTGAAGCTTTCTTT.

Written as DNA, the CDR3 is TGCGCCAGCGGCCTTCAGGCCTCTGGGGCCAACGTCCTGACTTTC. This translates into CASGLQASGANVLTF. V gene TRBV5-1 combines with J gene TRBJ2-6; D unresolved. V shed 7 bases and J shed 0 bases, with 11 bases lying between them. CDR1 and CDR2 (germline): SGHRS, YFSETQ. CDR3 length: 15 residues.

The chain has TRBV18 and TRBJ1-4; D ambiguous. The CDR3 length is 21 residues. Trimming shortened V by 1 base and J by 6 bases, and 30 bases separated the two germline ends. Per germline, CDR1 KGHSH and CDR2 LQKENI. The CDR3 is CASSPQGLKNRFVLDHEKLFF. The CDR3 nucleotides are TGTGCCAGCTCACCACAAGGTCTAAAAAACAGATTCGTTTTAGACCATGAAAAACTGTTTTTT.

This clonotype was counted ten times or more. This chain uses TRBV7-2 with TRBJ2-1, with 14 nucleotides matching TRBD2. Losses at the gene ends were 2 bases for V and 8 bases for J; bases not matched to a gene: 5. The CDR3 consists of 16 residues. Looked up from germline, CDR1 is SGHTA and CDR2 is FQGNSA. The CDR3 loop reads CASSLHGTSGSYEQFF. The CDR3 coding sequence is TGTGCCAGCAGCTTACATGGGACTAGCGGGAGTTATGAGCAGTTCTTC.

V gene TRBV10-3 combines with J gene TRBJ2-1; D gene ambiguous. The CDR3 is made up of 12 amino acids. Per the germline V gene, CDR1 is ENHRY and CDR2 is SYGVKD. V was shortened by 5 bases and J by 7 bases, with 9 bases between the two germline ends. CDR3 sequence (DNA): TGTGCCATCAGTCCGCTGAGGAATGAGCAGTTCTTC. The encoded protein is CAISPLRNEQFF.

This clonotype came up a few times. This chain joins TRBV7-2 and TRBJ1-5; 7 bases are shared with TRBD1. Per the germline V gene, CDR1 is SGHTA and CDR2 is FQGNSA. CDR3 length: 12 amino acids. V was pared by 7 bases and J by 10 bases, with 7 bases of the junction left unmatched. In nucleotides, the CDR3 is TGTGCCAGCACCCGACAGGGCCAACCCCAGCATTTT. Translation gives CASTRQGQPQHF.

The V gene is TRBV6-1, the J gene TRBJ2-2, with 8 nucleotides matching TRBD2. The CDR3 has 14 residues. Germline CDR1 and CDR2: MNHNS and SASEGT. Unmatched junction bases numbered 0, after V lost 2 bases and J lost 4 bases. The CDR3 coding sequence is TGTGCCAGCAGTGAACTAGCGGGCACCGGGGAGCTGTTTTTT. Amino acid sequence: CASSELAGTGELFF.

The chain joins TRBV5-1 to TRBJ2-3; TRBD2 is a possible D gene (5 bases). CDR3 size: 15 residues. Trimming pared 4 bases from V and 0 bases from J, leaving 12 bases between. Germline CDR1 SGHRS, CDR2 YFSETQ. DNA of the CDR3: TGCGCCAGCAGCCTGGAGGCTTGGAGCACAGATACGCAGTATTTT. Translated: CASSLEAWSTDTQYF. Together with reference TRBV5-1 and TRBJ2-3, the CDR3 gives the full variable domain: KAGVTQTPRYLIKTRGQQVTLSCSPISGHRSVSWYQQTPGQGLQFLFEYFSETQRNKGNFPGRFSGRQFSNSRSEMNVSTLELGDSALYLCASSLEAWSTDTQYFGPGTRLTVL.

The chain is built from TRBV25-1 and TRBJ1-1, with 8 bases aligning to TRBD1. The V gene end was trimmed by 5 bases and the J gene end by 3 bases; junction bases not matched to a gene: 8. Germline V CDR1 and CDR2: MGHDK, SYGVNS. The CDR3 is 15 amino acids. CDR3 sequence (DNA): TGTGCCAGCAGTAACTCAGGGGGCTGGGACACTGAAGCTTTCTTT. Amino acid sequence: CASSNSGGWDTEAFF.

This clonotype was observed once. The chain is built from TRBV30 and TRBJ2-5, with no clear D. The V gene lost 2 bases and the J gene lost 4 bases, with 8 bases spanning the gap. CDR3 length equals 12 residues. Germline assignment: CDR1 GTSNPN and CDR2 SVGIG (reference sequence). The CDR3 region is CAWSRQSETQYF. The CDR3 DNA reads TGTGCCTGGAGTCGGCAGTCAGAGACCCAGTACTTC.

This rearrangement joins TRBV28 to TRBJ2-3; a possible D gene is TRBD2 (5 bases). The CDR3 has 15 amino acids. The V gene lost 2 bases and the J gene lost 6 bases, with 15 bases spanning the gap. Germline V gene data show CDR1 as MDHEN and CDR2 as SYDVKM. CDR3 DNA: TGTGCCAGCAGTTTAGCAGCAGAGGGTTCGGATACGCAGTATTTT. Translation: CASSLAAEGSDTQYF.

Only a few counts were recorded for this clonotype. V gene TRBV11-2 combines with J gene TRBJ2-1; 10 bases align to TRBD2. Unmatched junction bases numbered 1, after V lost 6 bases and J lost 5 bases. This CDR3 has 13 residues. The germline V gene has CDR1 SGHAT and CDR2 FQNNGV. DNA of the CDR3: TGTGCCAGCAGAGCGGGAGGGGACAATGAGCAGTTCTTC. Residues: CASRAGGDNEQFF. Supplemented by reference TRBV11-2 and TRBJ2-1, the full variable domain reads EAGVAQSPRYKIIEKRQSVAFWCNPISGHATLYWYQQILGQGPKLLIQFQNNGVVDDSQLPKDRFSAERLKGVDSTLKIQPAKLEDSAVYLCASRAGGDNEQFFGPGTRLTVL.

The V call is TRBV11-3, the J call TRBJ2-2; D is uncertain. Trimming removed 2 bases at V and 1 base at J, with 8 bases between. Germline CDR1 and CDR2: SGHNT and YENEEA. The CDR3 is made up of 15 amino acids. For the CDR3, the DNA is TGTGCCAGCAGCTTAATCCCAGGGAACACCGGGGAGCTGTTTTTT. It specifies CASSLIPGNTGELFF.

The chain joins TRBV5-1 to TRBJ2-5; the D call may be TRBD1 or TRBD2 (5 bases each). V shed 2 bases and J shed 9 bases, with 29 bases lying between them. The CDR3 runs to 18 residues. Looked up from germline, CDR1 is SGHRS and CDR2 is YFSETQ. CDR3: CASSLLMTGTDHGRAQYF. The CDR3 bases are TGCGCCAGCAGCTTATTAATGACCGGGACGGACCACGGTCGGGCCCAGTACTTC.

This clonotype was recorded only once. This rearrangement joins TRBV18 to TRBJ1-6; no definite D call. Germline values: CDR1 KGHSH, CDR2 LQKENI. V dropped 3 bases and J dropped 10 bases, with 16 bases sitting between them. The CDR3 length is 15 residues. CDR3 in DNA: TGTGCCAGCTCACCGGCCGATTTCGGGAACTCACCCCTCCACTTT. It yields the protein CASSPADFGNSPLHF.

The V call is TRBV20-1, the J call TRBJ2-5; D perhaps matches TRBD2 (5 bases). The CDR3 extends over 16 amino acids. Trimming took off 0 bases at V and 1 base at J, with 15 bases between the two ends. Germline V gene sequence: CDR1 DFQATT, CDR2 SNEGSKA (reference sequence). The CDR3 bases are TGCAGTGCTAGAGATTTGGGAGAGGCGGTCCAAGAGACCCAGTACTTC. Residues: CSARDLGEAVQETQYF.

The table lists this clonotype with many counts. CDR3 nucleotide sequence: TGTGCCAGCAGCCGGAAAATAGAGACCCAGTACTTC. It codes for CASSRKIETQYF. V and J are TRBV7-2 and TRBJ2-5; no clear D. From germline, CDR1 is SGHTA and CDR2 FQGNSA. Trimming removed 5 bases from V and 4 bases from J, with 8 bases in between. The CDR3 contains 12 residues.

Points on this clonotype: With a much larger clone just one base away, this may be a read error. The chain couples TRBV5-1 to TRBJ2-7, with 11 bases that match TRBD2. CDR1 and CDR2 from the germline V gene are SGHRS and YFSETQ. With 4 bases clipped from V and 1 base from J, the junction kept 4 bases outside the gene matches. The CDR3 is 15 amino acids. CDR3 region: CASSRGLAVSYEQYF. Written as DNA, the CDR3 is TGCGCCAGCAGCCGGGGACTAGCGGTATCCTACGAGCAGTACTTC.

This chain links TRBV7-2 with TRBJ1-1; D is uncertain. Germline V lookup: CDR1 SGHTA, CDR2 FQGNSA. The CDR3 is 16 amino acids. V was shortened by 1 base and J by 1 base, with 13 bases between the two germline ends. The CDR3, as DNA: TGTGCCAGCAGCTTAGTTAGATTGTGGGAGAACACTGAAGCTTTCTTT. Translating it yields CASSLVRLWENTEAFF.

V is TRBV19 and J is TRBJ2-1; TRBD2 agrees at 8 bases. The length of the CDR3 is 17 residues. With 4 bases clipped from V and 3 bases from J, the junction kept 11 bases outside the gene matches. CDR1 is LNHDA and CDR2 is SQIVND in the germline V gene (reference sequence). This CDR3 is CASSTLPGGRNYNEQFF. The DNA for the CDR3 is TGTGCCAGTAGTACCCTACCGGGCGGGAGGAACTACAATGAGCAGTTCTTC.

This clonotype came up once. The rearrangement joins TRBV5-1 to TRBJ2-4, with 11 nucleotides matching TRBD1. CDR1 and CDR2 from the germline V gene are SGHRS and YFSETQ. The ends lost 0 bases at V and 15 bases at J; junction bases unmatched: 5. The CDR3 consists of 13 residues. CDR3 in amino acids: CASSLGTGGYRYF. The CDR3 DNA reads as TGCGCCAGCAGCTTGGGGACAGGGGGCTATAGGTACTTC.

Only a few counts were recorded for this clonotype. This sequence joins TRBV18 and TRBJ1-2; tentative D call: TRBD1 (5 bases). V was trimmed by 2 bases and J by 7 bases, leaving 11 bases between them. The CDR3 is made up of 13 amino acids. The germline V gene has CDR1 KGHSH and CDR2 LQKENI. The CDR3 sequence is CASSPKEGTGYTF. In DNA, the CDR3 is TGTGCCAGCTCACCAAAGGAAGGGACTGGCTACACCTTC.

The CDR3 DNA follows: TGTGCCAGCAGCTCTCGACAGGGGGCCACTGAAGCTTTCTTT. This encodes CASSSRQGATEAFF. This chain connects TRBV11-3 to TRBJ1-1; 10 nucleotides match TRBD1. Germline CDR1 and CDR2: SGHNT and YENEEA. The V and J ends lost 4 bases and 4 bases, in that order; junction bases with no gene match: 3. The CDR3 consists of 14 residues.

V gene TRBV13 combines with J gene TRBJ2-5, with D uncertain. Germline V CDR1 and CDR2: PRHDT, FYEKMQ (reference sequence). The CDR3 consists of 14 residues. V was clipped by 3 bases and J by 5 bases, with 13 bases between them. Here the CDR3 DNA reads TGTGCCAGCAGCTTGGCAGGCAGGTTCGAGACCCAGTACTTC. Protein: CASSLAGRFETQYF.

V gene TRBV20-1 combines with J gene TRBJ1-2, with TRBD1 identical over 7 bases. The CDR3 spans 14 residues. V dropped 0 bases and J dropped 8; count of bases not matched to a gene: 9. CDR1 DFQATT and CDR2 SNEGSKA come from the germline V gene (reference sequence). CDR3 residues: CSARDPDRPGGYTF. The CDR3 region has the DNA TGCAGTGCTAGAGATCCGGACAGGCCGGGGGGCTACACCTTC.